The next 12 T cell receptor beta chains were all read from a single sample in a study of T cell changes during pregnancy in multiple sclerosis. Some clones are missing from TCRdb's copy, which holds only in-frame ones; the method was immunoSEQ multiplex PCR. The sample yields roughly 74,000 clones, around 85% seen once. This sample comprised peripheral blood, obtained before pregnancy. The receptors shown here come from a female donor with multiple sclerosis, enrolled in a pregnancy study.

J is TRBJ2-2 and V is TRBV5-8, with 12 bases matching TRBD2. The V gene end was trimmed by 3 bases and the J gene end by 1 base; junction bases not matched to a gene: 4. This CDR3 comprises 17 residues. Germline V gene sequence: CDR1 SGHTS, CDR2 YDEGEE. The CDR3 DNA follows: TGTGCCAGCAGCTGGTCGACTAGCGGGGGGAACACCGGGGAGCTGTTTTTT. It specifies CASSWSTSGGNTGELFF.

The gene calls are TRBV27 and TRBJ1-2; 8 bases line up with TRBD1. The junction had 8 bases not matched to a gene; V was cut back by 7 bases and J by 4 bases. This CDR3 is 14 amino acids long. CDR1 is MNHEY and CDR2 is SMNVEV in the germline V gene (reference sequence). CDR3 sequence: CASTIRTGGYGYTF. The CDR3 DNA sequence: TGTGCCAGCACAATTCGAACAGGGGGCTATGGCTACACCTTC.

The chain joins TRBV28 to TRBJ2-7, with D possibly being TRBD1 (7 bases). Germline CDR1 MDHEN, CDR2 SYDVKM. Trimming took 6 bases from V and 5 from J, leaving 14 bases between them. The CDR3 contains 13 residues. CDR3 in DNA: TGTGCCAGCAGAGCAGGGGGGAGCCACGAGCAGTACTTC. Amino acids: CASRAGGSHEQYF.

V usage is TRBV6-4 and J usage is TRBJ1-6, with 10 nucleotides matching TRBD1. The trim removed 6 bases at V and 7 bases at J, leaving 3 bases unmatched. Germline values: CDR1 MRHNA, CDR2 SNTAGT. CDR3 length equals 14 residues. The CDR3 loop is CASRATGGNSPLHF. CDR3 DNA: TGTGCCAGCAGGGCGACAGGGGGCAATTCACCCCTCCACTTT.

The V gene is TRBV29-1, the J gene TRBJ2-3, with 9 nucleotides matching TRBD2. CDR1 is SQVTM, CDR2 ANQGSEA, per germline. This CDR3 contains 17 residues. The V and J ends lost 0 bases and 5 bases, in that order; junction bases with no gene match: 12. CDR3 bases: TGCAGCGTTGAAGAGTACGGCGGGGGGGCCGGTGGAGATACGCAGTATTTT. Amino acid sequence: CSVEEYGGGAGGDTQYF.

V and J are TRBV6-5 and TRBJ2-3; TRBD1 might be the D (5 bases). CDR1 and CDR2 from the germline V gene are MNHEY and SVGAGI. The CDR3 runs 15 residues. With 7 bases removed from V and 0 bases from J, the gap between germline ends came to 14 bases. The CDR3 DNA follows: TGTGCCAGCACCCGACAAAGACAGAGCACAGATACGCAGTATTTT. This translates into CASTRQRQSTDTQYF.

The chain couples TRBV9 to TRBJ2-7; 14 bases match TRBD2. Germline V gene lookup returns CDR1 SGDLS and CDR2 YYNGEE. The length of the CDR3 is 18 residues. Trimming removed 3 bases from V and 3 bases from J; junction bases left unmatched: 11. DNA for the CDR3: TGTGCCAGCAGCGGAGGGACTAGCGGGGGCCTCACCCACTACGAGCAGTACTTC. This translates into CASSGGTSGGLTHYEQYF.

This chain links TRBV28 with TRBJ2-2; TRBD2 matches 7 bases. Germline V gene lookup returns CDR1 MDHEN and CDR2 SYDVKM. The V segment lost 3 bases and the J segment 5 bases; nucleotides outside the gene matches: 15. CDR3 length: 18 residues. CDR3 sequence: CASSFAGVDLGYTGELFF. The DNA of the CDR3 is TGTGCCAGCAGTTTCGCGGGAGTCGACCTGGGGTATACCGGGGAGCTGTTTTTT.

A note on this clone: Other DNA sequences in the sample encode the same CDR3. J is TRBJ2-1 and V is TRBV11-3, with 10 bases matching TRBD2. Germline V CDR1 and CDR2: SGHNT, YENEEA. V trimming: 4 bases; J trimming: 4 bases; junction bases outside the gene matches: 1. CDR3 length: 14 residues. This CDR3 reads CASSSGLAYNEQFF. The CDR3 coding sequence is TGTGCCAGCAGCTCGGGACTAGCGTACAATGAGCAGTTCTTC.

This chain connects TRBV30 to TRBJ2-6, with TRBD1 as a possible D gene (6 bases). Germline V lookup: CDR1 GTSNPN, CDR2 SVGIG (reference sequence). The CDR3 covers 16 residues. Between the trimmed V and J ends, which lost 4 bases and 1 base, there was a span of 14 bases. The CDR3 protein is CAWTRGLLSGANVLTF. CDR3 sequence (DNA): TGTGCCTGGACCAGGGGTCTATTGTCTGGGGCCAACGTCCTGACTTTC.

The J gene is TRBJ1-2, the V gene TRBV5-8; TRBD1 matches at 7 bases. Per germline, CDR1 SGHTS and CDR2 YDEGEE. The length of the CDR3 is 14 residues. The V and J ends lost 2 bases and 5 bases, in that order; junction bases with no gene match: 6. CDR3 nucleotides: TGTGCCAGCAGCTTTCGGACAGGTGTTTATGGCTACACCTTC. Its translation is CASSFRTGVYGYTF.

In its sample, this clone was seen a few times. The rearrangement links TRBV28 to TRBJ2-2, with 10 bases matching TRBD2. V was clipped by 1 base and J by 6 bases; unmatched bases: 8. The CDR3 contains 17 residues. Germline CDR1 MDHEN, CDR2 SYDVKM. CDR3 residues: CASSLFDLAGGPGELFF. CDR3 in DNA: TGTGCCAGCAGTTTATTCGACTTAGCGGGAGGACCCGGGGAGCTGTTTTTT.